These 23 T cell receptor beta chains were all obtained from the same sample, sequenced in a study of T cells in tuberculosis. TCRdb's copy holds only in-frame clones and misses some; the assay was immunoSEQ multiplex PCR. The sample has tens of thousands of clones; under 95% are singletons. The source material was PBMCs. The receptors originated from a donor aged 10-30 years with latent tuberculosis or without tuberculosis infection. Some clones in this sample may be carry-over from other donors' samples.

This clone has only one observation. The rearrangement joins TRBV2 to TRBJ1-3; D is possibly TRBD1 (5 bases). CDR1 is SNHLY and CDR2 is FYNNEI in the germline V gene. The CDR3 spans 13 residues. With 9 bases removed from V and 4 bases from J, the gap between germline ends came to 13 bases. The CDR3: CASSPREGNTIYF. CDR3 nucleotide sequence: TGTGCCAGTTCCCCCAGGGAAGGAAACACCATATATTTT.

The rearrangement uses TRBV14 and TRBJ1-3; TRBD1 aligns across 8 bases. Germline CDR1 reads SGHDN; CDR2 reads FVKESK. This CDR3 is built from 13 residues. Trimming cost V 5 bases and J 7 bases; bases outside gene matches: 4. The CDR3 bases are TGTGCCAGCAGCAGGACAGGGAGGAACACCATATATTTT. Residues: CASSRTGRNTIYF.

The V and J genes are TRBV11-2 and TRBJ1-2; 8 bases agree with TRBD1. The CDR3 length is 15 residues. Germline CDR1 and CDR2: SGHAT and FQNNGV. The junction had 10 bases not matched to a gene; V was cut back by 5 bases and J by 5 bases. Here the CDR3 reads CASSTLTGDLYGYTF. As DNA, the CDR3 is TGTGCCAGCAGCACGCTGACAGGGGACCTATATGGCTACACCTTC.

V and J are TRBV7-9 and TRBJ2-1, with a tentative D call TRBD2 (6 bases). This CDR3 comprises 15 residues. Trimming took 5 bases from V and 0 from J, leaving 11 bases between them. Germline assignment: CDR1 SEHNR and CDR2 FQNEAQ (reference sequence). The CDR3 DNA follows: TGTGCCAGCAGCACCCGGGAGAGCTCCTACAATGAGCAGTTCTTC. This sequence encodes CASSTRESSYNEQFF.

This clone is a singleton in its sample. V and J are TRBV2 and TRBJ1-5; 8 bases fit TRBD1. The V segment lost 7 bases and the J segment 5 bases; nucleotides outside the gene matches: 7. Germline V gene sequence: CDR1 SNHLY, CDR2 FYNNEI. The length of the CDR3 is 14 residues. The CDR3 sequence: CASKDRGYYQPQHF. DNA for the CDR3: TGTGCCAGCAAAGACAGGGGTTATTATCAGCCCCAGCATTTT.

This clone came up once. The chain carries TRBV9 and TRBJ1-1, with 8 bases lining up with TRBD1. Unmatched junction bases numbered 5, after V lost 0 bases and J lost 7 bases. The germline CDR1 and CDR2 sequences are SGDLS and YYNGEE. The CDR3 length is 14 residues. The CDR3 region is CASSVGGTGDEAFF. The CDR3 DNA sequence: TGTGCCAGCAGCGTAGGGGGGACAGGAGATGAAGCTTTCTTT.

The V and J genes are TRBV5-6 and TRBJ1-2; D is unresolved. V lost 2 bases and J lost 4, with 9 bases in between. The CDR3 sequence is 13 residues long. CDR1 and CDR2 from the germline V gene are SGHDT and YYEEEE. The CDR3 spells CASSFGRGYGYTF. DNA for the CDR3: TGTGCCAGCAGCTTTGGACGGGGCTATGGCTACACCTTC. Full variable domain (outside the CDR3, taken from reference TRBV5-6 and TRBJ1-2): DAGVTQSPTHLIKTRGQQVTLRCSPKSGHDTVSWYQQALGQGPQFIFQYYEEEERQRGNFPDRFSGHQFPNYSSELNVNALLLGDSALYLCASSFGRGYGYTFGSGTRLTVV.

The J gene is TRBJ1-1, the V gene TRBV7-9; D remains ambiguous. The germline V gene has CDR1 SEHNR and CDR2 FQNEAQ (reference sequence). Trimming removed 2 bases at V and 3 bases at J, with 13 bases between. CDR3 length: 15 residues. CDR3 bases: TGTGCCAGCAGCTTAACGACCTCCCGGGACACTGAAGCTTTCTTT. Amino acid sequence: CASSLTTSRDTEAFF.

The chain links TRBV25-1 to TRBJ2-3; tentatively, D is TRBD2 (7 bases). This CDR3 is 14 amino acids long. Trimming cost V 3 bases and J 8 bases, with 15 bases left between them. Germline lookup yields CDR1 MGHDK and CDR2 SYGVNS. The CDR3 is CASSEGGPRGTQYF. The CDR3 coding sequence is TGTGCCAGCAGTGAGGGGGGGCCCAGGGGTACGCAGTATTTT.

The J gene is TRBJ2-1, the V gene TRBV5-4; TRBD2 aligns across 10 bases. Germline V gives CDR1 SGHNT, CDR2 YYREEE (reference sequence). With 2 bases clipped from V and 7 bases from J, the junction kept 9 bases outside the gene matches. The CDR3 sequence is 16 residues long. CDR3 sequence reads: CASSFLVLAGANEQFF. CDR3 DNA: TGTGCCAGCAGCTTCCTTGTTCTAGCGGGAGCAAATGAGCAGTTCTTC.

This clone was seen just once. V and J are TRBV5-8 and TRBJ2-6; tentatively, D is TRBD1 (5 bases). The CDR3 is 18 amino acids. Trimming took off 2 bases at V and 2 bases at J, with 17 bases between the two ends. Looked up from germline, CDR1 is SGHTS and CDR2 is YDEGEE. The CDR3 sequence: CASSFTQVVRAGANVLTF. The CDR3 DNA sequence: TGTGCCAGCAGCTTTACACAGGTGGTCAGAGCTGGGGCCAACGTCCTGACTTTC.

The chain employs TRBV7-9 and TRBJ1-1; 8 positions agree with TRBD1. Germline CDR1 and CDR2: SEHNR and FQNEAQ (reference sequence). The CDR3 has 14 residues. Trimming cost V 5 bases and J 4 bases; bases outside gene matches: 6. CDR3 residues: CASSTTGGGTEAFF. In DNA form, the CDR3 reads TGTGCCAGCAGCACAACAGGGGGAGGCACTGAAGCTTTCTTT.

V gene TRBV27 combines with J gene TRBJ2-1, with a possible D match to TRBD2 (6 bases). The CDR3 is 13 amino acids. The germline gives CDR1 MNHEY, CDR2 SMNVEV (reference sequence). V was cut by 6 bases and J by 9 bases, with 15 bases left in between. The CDR3 DNA sequence: TGTGCCAGCAGCAAAAGCGCCGGGGGTGAGCAGTTCTTC. Protein product: CASSKSAGGEQFF.

V is TRBV27 and J is TRBJ2-7; TRBD1 aligns across 8 bases. The length of the CDR3 is 16 residues. Germline CDR1 MNHEY, CDR2 SMNVEV (reference sequence). V trimming: 5 bases; J trimming: 4 bases; junction bases outside the gene matches: 13. The CDR3 spells CASSTGDRLELYEQYF. In nucleotides, the CDR3 is TGTGCCAGCAGTACAGGGGACAGGCTCGAATTATACGAGCAGTACTTC.

The chain joins TRBV6-1 to TRBJ1-1; D gene unclear. V lost 7 bases and J lost 0, with 12 bases in between. The CDR3 is 14 residues long. Looked up from germline, CDR1 is MNHNS and CDR2 is SASEGT. The CDR3 is CASTREELNTEAFF. The CDR3 DNA sequence: TGTGCCAGCACTCGCGAGGAGCTGAACACTGAAGCTTTCTTT.

This clone occurred once. V gene TRBV9 combines with J gene TRBJ1-3, with D tentatively TRBD1 (5 bases). The V end lost 0 bases, the J end lost 2 bases, and 15 bases lay between the germline ends. Looked up from germline, CDR1 is SGDLS and CDR2 is YYNGEE. This CDR3 has 17 residues. DNA for the CDR3: TGTGCCAGCAGCGTAGATCTTCGGAGGGGACCTGGAAACACCATATATTTT. This sequence encodes CASSVDLRRGPGNTIYF.

The V gene is TRBV19, the J gene TRBJ1-1, with 9 bases matching TRBD1. After removal of 2 bases from V and 2 bases from J, the junction contained 3 bases not matched to a gene. Germline V lookup: CDR1 LNHDA, CDR2 SQIVND (reference sequence). The CDR3 has 15 amino acids. The CDR3 coding sequence is TGTGCCAGTAGTATAATGGACAGGGGCAACACTGAAGCTTTCTTT. Its protein product is CASSIMDRGNTEAFF.

The chain recombines TRBV21-1 with TRBJ1-2; the D segment call TRBD1 is taken from the table without a DNA check. TRBV21-1 is an annotated pseudogene. The CDR3 totals 9 residues. The CDR3: CATKYGYTF. In nucleotides, the CDR3 is TGTGCCACCAAATATGGCTACACCTTC.

In this sample, this clone turned up a few times. The chain is built from TRBV6-6 and TRBJ1-5, with 7 bases aligning to TRBD1. V gave up 6 bases and J gave up 1 base; unmatched junction bases: 3. Germline V gene lookup returns CDR1 MNHNY and CDR2 SVGAGI (reference sequence). CDR3 length: 14 residues. The CDR3 sequence: CASSPTGSNQPQHF. The CDR3 nucleotides read TGTGCCAGCAGCCCGACAGGGAGCAATCAGCCCCAGCATTTT.

This chain joins TRBV9 and TRBJ2-1; D is perhaps TRBD2 (7 bases). Trimming stripped 6 bases from V and 5 bases from J, with 18 bases between. Germline V gene sequence: CDR1 SGDLS, CDR2 YYNGEE. This CDR3 is built from 15 residues. Here the CDR3 reads CASTLGGGLNNEQFF. In DNA, the CDR3 is TGTGCCAGCACCCTGGGGGGGGGCCTCAACAATGAGCAGTTCTTC.

The V call is TRBV27, the J call TRBJ2-7; 10 nucleotides agree with TRBD2. Germline V lookup: CDR1 MNHEY, CDR2 SMNVEV (reference sequence). The CDR3 is made up of 17 amino acids. V was pared by 1 base and J by 4 bases, with 10 bases of the junction left unmatched. The CDR3 DNA sequence: TGTGCCAGCAGTTTATTGGGAAGGGCTAGCGGGGGTTACGAGCAGTACTTC. It is translated as CASSLLGRASGGYEQYF.

A single count supports this clone. The V call is TRBV7-2, the J call TRBJ2-2, with 10 bases that match TRBD2. Germline V gene sequence: CDR1 SGHTA, CDR2 FQGNSA. The length of the CDR3 is 21 residues. J was trimmed by 1 base and V by 0 bases; bases with no gene match: 14. CDR3 in DNA: TGTGCCAGCAGCTTAGCGGCGGTGGGACTAGCGATTAAGTGGAACACCGGGGAGCTGTTTTTT. This encodes CASSLAAVGLAIKWNTGELFF.

This clone has a handful of counts. The gene calls are TRBV18 and TRBJ1-2; 7 bases agree with TRBD1. From germline, CDR1 is KGHSH and CDR2 LQKENI. J gave up 5 bases and V 3 bases, and 12 bases lay outside the gene matches. CDR3 length: 16 amino acids. CDR3 bases: TGTGCCAGCTCACCTACCGGGACAGAGGTTTTGTATGGCTACACCTTC. This codes for CASSPTGTEVLYGYTF.